The source of this T cell receptor beta chain is a study of shared clonotypes between healthy human individuals. Donors were healthy HIV-negative adults without recent acute infections or vaccinations. Trimming cost V 5 bases and J 7 bases, with 12 bases left between them. The CDR3 spans 13 residues. Germline values: CDR1 MDHEN, CDR2 SYDVKM. Across several immunoSEQ plates, the genomic DNA of each subset was split evenly. Per the authors' pipeline: Filtering differed for immunoSEQ, which gave only junction sequences without quality scores. Assay: immunoSEQ multiplex PCR; the TCRdb copy retains only in-frame clones and omits some. V and J calls and clone size come straight from that table; D and trimming were deduced from the DNA. The sample shows approximately 2.1 million clones, 85% to 95% of them seen only once.

The sequence was obtained from a young man in good health. Some clones in this sample may be carry-over from other donors' samples. The V call is TRBV28, the J call TRBJ1-5, with a possible D match to TRBD1 (5 bases). Sequenced input: naive CD4+ T cells from PBMCs. Described subset: CD45RA+ positively selected. The CDR3 sequence: CASSGDKGQPQHF. The CDR3, as DNA: TGTGCCAGCAGTGGAGACAAGGGGCAGCCCCAGCATTTT.